The clone carrying this T cell receptor beta chain was recorded once. Its antigen is not identified. This entry belongs to a study of shared clonotypes between healthy human individuals. Findings and caveats of the study: Apart from blood, nothing was sampled; tissue repertoires likely differ. Lower generation probabilities were found for non-shared clonotypes than for those shared by all four donors. Shared across several donors were about 4.6% of the naive CD4 clonotypes.

A 200 ng quantity of DNA, around 30,000 T cell genomes, went into the sorted-subset replicate PCRs. Profiled with immunoSEQ multiplex PCR; TCRdb holds only in-frame clones, not every one. Of roughly 1 million clones listed, roughly 75% were seen once; the top ten hold about 1.5%. This TCR derives from a man younger than 30 in good health. The specimen sequenced was memory CD4+ T cells sorted from blood. Subset specified: CD45RA-negative fraction.

The CDR3 is CASSHRDVIEAFF. CDR3 DNA sequence: TGTGCCAGCAGCCACCGGGACGTGATTGAAGCTTTCTTT. The gene calls are TRBV6-5 and TRBJ1-1; weak D call: TRBD1 (5 bases). The CDR3 totals 13 residues. V dropped 6 bases and J dropped 7 bases, with 15 bases sitting between them. The V gene's germline CDR1 is MNHEY and CDR2 SVGAGI.